The 31 T cell receptor beta chains in this list originate from one sample, sequenced in a study of blood T cells in healthy people across ages. A sample-barcoded 5' primer and a J-beta primer mix were used in a second PCR of roughly 7 to 12 cycles. TCRdb recomputed calls from the 5' RACE reads with MiXCR, one row per CDR3 protein. The sample lists around 1,900,000 distinct CDR3 sequences; more than 35% were seen once. Material: blood. The receptors were gathered from a human donor in good health.

This clonotype has more than one count but fewer than ten. The chain uses TRBV15 and TRBJ1-2; D ambiguous. CDR1 and CDR2 from the germline V gene are LNHNV and YYDKDF (reference sequence). V lost 0 bases and J 5 bases, leaving 7 bases between the germline ends. The CDR3 extends over 13 amino acids. The CDR3 region has the DNA TGTGCCACCAGCAGAGACGGGTTGTATGGCTACACCTTC. Translating it yields CATSRDGLYGYTF.

A few counts support this clonotype. The V call is TRBV7-9, the J call TRBJ2-5, with D perhaps matching TRBD2 (6 bases). Germline V gene sequence: CDR1 SEHNR, CDR2 FQNEAQ (reference sequence). V shed 5 bases and J shed 7 bases, with 17 bases lying between them. The CDR3 totals 14 residues. The DNA for the CDR3 is TGTGCCAGCAGCCTAGGGACGTCCGGGGGGACCCAGTACTTC. The encoded protein is CASSLGTSGGTQYF.

This clonotype has a handful of counts. This sequence joins TRBV7-2 and TRBJ2-1; the D gene is possibly TRBD2 (6 bases). The ends were cut back, 5 bases at V and 7 bases at J, with 12 bases in the middle. The length of the CDR3 is 13 residues. Germline V gene lookup returns CDR1 SGHTA and CDR2 FQGNSA. The CDR3, as DNA: TGTGCCAGCAGCCCCCTTCGGGGGAATGAGCAGTTCTTC. Amino acids: CASSPLRGNEQFF. Full variable domain (remainder filled in from reference TRBV7-2 and TRBJ2-1): GAGVSQSPSNKVTEKGKDVELRCDPISGHTALYWYRQSLGQGLEFLIYFQGNSAPDKSGLPSDRFSAERTGGSVSTLTIQRTQQEDSAVYLCASSPLRGNEQFFGPGTRLTVL.

This clonotype was picked up a small number of times. The chain uses TRBV5-1 and TRBJ1-2; D is unresolved. CDR1 is SGHRS and CDR2 is YFSETQ in the germline V gene. The CDR3 loop spans 13 amino acids. Trimming cost V 4 bases and J 7 bases, with 14 bases left between them. The CDR3 nucleotides are TGCGCCAGCAGCCCTGGGCAGGATAGTGGCTACACCTTC. Amino acid sequence: CASSPGQDSGYTF.

The genes are TRBV20-1 and TRBJ2-5, with 9 bases identical to TRBD1. The J call may be faulty, since TRBJ2-7 better matches the DNA end. Germline values: CDR1 DFQATT, CDR2 SNEGSKA (reference sequence). The CDR3 spans 13 residues. CDR3 sequence reads: CSAGDRAPYEQYF. The CDR3 DNA sequence: TGCAGTGCAGGGGACAGGGCCCCCTACGAGCAGTACTTC.

This clonotype was observed a few times. The V gene is TRBV10-3, the J gene TRBJ2-1; 9 bases map to TRBD1. V was clipped by 5 bases and J by 0 bases; unmatched bases: 8. This CDR3 spans 17 amino acids. Germline lookup yields CDR1 ENHRY and CDR2 SYGVKD. CDR3 amino acids: CAISPGTGSSSYNEQFF. The CDR3 coding sequence is TGTGCCATCAGTCCCGGGACAGGGAGTAGCTCCTACAATGAGCAGTTCTTC.

The table lists this clonotype with a few counts. CDR3 sequence (DNA): TGTGCCAGCACCCCTGGAACGGGACGGGGGAACACCGGGGAGCTGTTTTTT. Protein product: CASTPGTGRGNTGELFF. V gene TRBV7-3 combines with J gene TRBJ2-2, with D perhaps being TRBD1 or TRBD2 (5 bases each). V was pared by 7 bases and J by 1 base, with 19 bases between. Germline values: CDR1 SGHTA, CDR2 FQGTGA. The CDR3 covers 17 residues.

V is TRBV13 and J is TRBJ1-1; a weak D match, TRBD1 (6 bases). The length of the CDR3 is 14 residues. Germline V gene data show CDR1 as PRHDT and CDR2 as FYEKMQ (reference sequence). The V gene lost 2 bases and the J gene lost 3 bases, with 10 bases spanning the gap. Written as DNA, the CDR3 is TGTGCCAGCAGCTTAATCGGGGGGCACACTGAAGCTTTCTTT. Translated: CASSLIGGHTEAFF.

In its sample, this clonotype was seen a few times. The CDR3 here is CSAQQGFGANVLTF. The CDR3 nucleotides read TGCAGTGCTCAACAGGGTTTCGGGGCCAACGTCCTGACTTTC. V gene TRBV20-1 combines with J gene TRBJ2-6; a possible D gene is TRBD1 (6 bases). Germline CDR1 reads DFQATT; CDR2 reads SNEGSKA (reference sequence). Deletions cut 5 bases from V and 4 bases from J, with 12 bases between. The CDR3 has 14 amino acids.

This clonotype was counted between two and nine times. The chain uses TRBV7-9 and TRBJ2-5, with a weak D call TRBD2 (5 bases). Per the germline V gene, CDR1 is SEHNR and CDR2 is FQNEAQ (reference sequence). Trimming took 2 bases from V and 10 from J, leaving 11 bases between them. The CDR3 extends over 12 amino acids. The CDR3 DNA reads TGTGCCAGCAGCTTAAACGTTGGACTCCAGTACTTC. Protein: CASSLNVGLQYF.

The V call is TRBV7-9, the J call TRBJ2-5, with D possibly called TRBD1 or TRBD2 (5 bases each). V was shortened by 2 bases and J by 0 bases, with 13 bases between the two germline ends. The CDR3 has 16 residues. Looked up from germline, CDR1 is SEHNR and CDR2 is FQNEAQ (reference sequence). CDR3: CASSLRSRGYQETQYF. As DNA, the CDR3 is TGTGCCAGCAGCTTAAGGTCGAGGGGATACCAAGAGACCCAGTACTTC.

V usage is TRBV20-1 and J usage is TRBJ1-1, with TRBD1 as a possible D gene (6 bases). Germline V gives CDR1 DFQATT, CDR2 SNEGSKA (reference sequence). The CDR3 covers 16 residues. Trimming shortened V by 2 bases and J by 7 bases, and 23 bases separated the two germline ends. The CDR3 reads CSARSPYGGADVEAFF. DNA for the CDR3: TGCAGTGCTAGATCTCCTTATGGGGGCGCGGATGTTGAAGCTTTCTTT.

The CDR3 protein is CASSLIRNPTDTQYF. CDR3 coding DNA: TGCGCCAGCAGCCTCATAAGAAACCCCACAGATACGCAGTATTTT. The chain is built from TRBV5-1 and TRBJ2-3; D unresolved. The germline V gene has CDR1 SGHRS and CDR2 YFSETQ. CDR3 length equals 15 residues. V gave up 4 bases and J gave up 2 bases, with 14 bases separating them.

The chain carries TRBV5-6 and TRBJ2-4; 9 bases map to TRBD1. CDR1 and CDR2 from the germline V gene are SGHDT and YYEEEE. Trimming took 4 bases from V and 13 from J; bases not matched to a gene: 9. The CDR3 has 13 amino acids. CDR3 nucleotides: TGTGCCAGCAGCGCCGGGACAGGGTGGGAGCAGTACTTC. Encoded protein: CASSAGTGWEQYF.

The V gene is TRBV5-6, the J gene TRBJ2-5; TRBD2 agrees at 7 bases. The trim removed 3 bases at V and 4 bases at J, leaving 6 bases unmatched. This CDR3 contains 14 residues. Germline values: CDR1 SGHDT, CDR2 YYEEEE. CDR3 region: CASSWDYQAETQYF. CDR3 sequence (DNA): TGTGCCAGCAGCTGGGACTACCAGGCAGAGACCCAGTACTTC.

This chain's CDR3 is CSARDPKGTGAFF. CDR3 sequence (DNA): TGCAGTGCTAGAGATCCTAAGGGAACAGGAGCTTTCTTT. The gene calls are TRBV20-1 and TRBJ1-1; D is perhaps TRBD1 (5 bases). The CDR3 has 13 amino acids. V lost 0 bases, J lost 10 bases, and 15 bases lay in between. Germline values: CDR1 DFQATT, CDR2 SNEGSKA (reference sequence).

The chain employs TRBV28 and TRBJ1-5, with 7 nucleotides matching TRBD1. CDR3 length: 16 residues. Germline trimming cut 7 bases from V and 7 bases from J; bases unmatched to any gene: 16. Germline V gene data show CDR1 as MDHEN and CDR2 as SYDVKM. The CDR3 protein is CASNRPPGQLGQPQHF. For the CDR3, the DNA is TGTGCCAGCAACCGTCCCCCGGGACAGTTAGGACAGCCCCAGCATTTT.

A remark on this clonotype: One end of the junction varies from germline; a read error may be responsible. J is TRBJ2-5 and V is TRBV12-3 or TRBV12-4; 12 bases are shared with TRBD2. This CDR3 region has 15 residues. DNA for the CDR3: TGTGCCAGCAGTCGGACTAGCGGGGTATCTGAGACCCTGTACTTC. This translates into CASSRTSGVSETLYF.

The table lists this clonotype with a few counts. The chain recombines TRBV2 with TRBJ2-3; D is unresolved. Germline V lookup: CDR1 SNHLY, CDR2 FYNNEI. The germline V and J ends were trimmed by 7 bases and 0 bases, with 8 bases remaining between them. The length of the CDR3 is 13 residues. CDR3 region: CASTPLSTDTQYF. CDR3 DNA: TGTGCCAGCACACCCCTTAGCACAGATACGCAGTATTTT.

The rearrangement uses TRBV5-6 and TRBJ2-7, with D possibly being TRBD2 (5 bases). The germline V gene encodes CDR1 SGHDT and CDR2 YYEEEE. Between the trimmed V and J ends, which lost 2 bases and 3 bases, there was a span of 12 bases. CDR3 length: 14 residues. The CDR3 sequence is CASSLMGVNYEQYF. CDR3 DNA sequence: TGTGCCAGCAGCTTAATGGGAGTTAACTACGAGCAGTACTTC.

The chain combines TRBV11-1 with TRBJ2-1; D gene unclear. Germline V gives CDR1 SGHAT, CDR2 FQDESV (reference sequence). Trimming removed 0 bases at V and 6 bases at J, with 6 bases between. There are 13 residues in the CDR3. In DNA, the CDR3 is TGTGCCAGCAGCTTAGCCGTAGTCAATGAGCAGTTCTTC. It encodes CASSLAVVNEQFF. Full variable domain (remainder filled in from reference TRBV11-1 and TRBJ2-1): EAEVAQSPRYKITEKSQAVAFWCDPISGHATLYWYRQILGQGPELLVQFQDESVVDDSQLPKDRFSAERLKGVDSTLKIQPAELGDSAMYLCASSLAVVNEQFFGPGTRLTVL.

This rearrangement joins TRBV4-1 to TRBJ2-3; perhaps TRBD1 as D (6 bases). The CDR3 extends over 14 amino acids. Germline lookup yields CDR1 MGHRA and CDR2 YSYEKL. Trimming removed 4 bases at V and 2 bases at J, with 10 bases between. CDR3 in amino acids: CASSRGQITDTQYF. DNA for the CDR3: TGCGCCAGCAGCCGCGGACAGATCACAGATACGCAGTATTTT.

The V gene is TRBV25-1, the J gene TRBJ2-2, with D unresolved. Germline values: CDR1 MGHDK, CDR2 SYGVNS. The CDR3 runs to 13 residues. V was clipped by 3 bases and J by 3 bases, with 5 bases between them. The CDR3 DNA sequence: TGTGCCAGCAGTGACAGATACACCGGGGAGCTGTTTTTT. Translating gives CASSDRYTGELFF.

This clonotype came up a few times. The V gene is TRBV20-1, the J gene TRBJ1-4, with D unresolved. Trimming shortened V by 5 bases and J by 8 bases, and 18 bases separated the two germline ends. The CDR3 consists of 14 residues. Germline CDR1 reads DFQATT; CDR2 reads SNEGSKA (reference sequence). CDR3 protein: CSAYDRVGTEKLFF. The CDR3 nucleotides are TGCAGTGCTTATGACCGCGTCGGCACCGAAAAACTGTTTTTT.

The rearrangement uses TRBV29-1 and TRBJ2-2; weak D call: TRBD1 (6 bases). The CDR3 has 15 residues. Trimming left V 4 bases short and J 1 base short, with 13 bases between. Germline loops: CDR1 SQVTM, CDR2 ANQGSEA. The CDR3 DNA is TGCAGCGTTGGATCCGACAGGAGGAACACCGGGGAGCTGTTTTTT. Amino acids: CSVGSDRRNTGELFF.

As concerns this clonotype: At one end the junction does not follow the germline gene, possibly because of a read error. The V gene is TRBV12-3 or TRBV12-4, the J gene TRBJ2-7; either TRBD1 or TRBD2 may supply D (5 bases each). This CDR3 region has 14 residues. The CDR3 DNA follows: TGTGCCTGCAGTTTGGGCAGGGAGTCCTACGAGCAGTACTTC. Amino acids: CACSLGRESYEQYF.

The V call is TRBV5-8, the J call TRBJ2-1; the match to TRBD2 covers 10 bases. The V gene's germline CDR1 is SGHTS and CDR2 YDEGEE. This CDR3 has 16 residues. V dropped 4 bases and J dropped 4; count of bases not matched to a gene: 8. The CDR3 bases are TGTGCCAGCAGCCCTATCCGGACTAGCGGTTACAATGAGCAGTTCTTC. This gives the protein CASSPIRTSGYNEQFF.

The chain employs TRBV20-1 and TRBJ2-2; D is unclear. The germline V and J ends were trimmed by 3 bases and 3 bases, with 2 bases remaining between them. The CDR3 spans 11 residues. Germline CDR1 DFQATT, CDR2 SNEGSKA (reference sequence). The CDR3 region is CSARDTGELFF. In DNA form, the CDR3 reads TGCAGTGCTAGGGACACCGGGGAGCTGTTTTTT.

The rearrangement uses TRBV6-6 and TRBJ1-2; 7 bases match TRBD1. The CDR3 has 14 residues. The V segment lost 0 bases and the J segment 7 bases; nucleotides outside the gene matches: 5. The germline V gene has CDR1 MNHNY and CDR2 SVGAGI (reference sequence). The CDR3 region has the DNA TGTGCCAGCAGTTACTCTGACAGGGAAAGTGGCTACACCTTC. It encodes CASSYSDRESGYTF.

In this sample, this clonotype turned up many times. The chain combines TRBV12-3 or TRBV12-4 with TRBJ1-2; tentative D call: TRBD1 (5 bases). The CDR3 length is 13 residues. V was cut by 4 bases and J by 8 bases, with 14 bases left in between. CDR3: CASSSTGAGGYTF. The CDR3 nucleotides are TGTGCCAGCAGTTCCACCGGGGCGGGAGGCTACACCTTC.

This chain joins TRBV15 and TRBJ1-1; the D is unclear. V was shortened by 0 bases and J by 3 bases, with 11 bases between the two germline ends. Germline values: CDR1 LNHNV, CDR2 YYDKDF (reference sequence). This CDR3 is 15 amino acids long. This CDR3 is CATSRDREGHTEAFF. The CDR3 coding sequence is TGTGCCACCAGCAGAGATCGGGAAGGGCACACTGAAGCTTTCTTT.